The clone carrying this T cell receptor beta chain was counted at least ten times. Its antigen is undetermined. This sample is drawn from a study of early T cells in non-severe SARS-CoV-2 infection. About the research overall: Sequencing was performed on bulk RNA from unsorted whole blood, leaving chains unpaired.

Individual cDNA molecules carried attached unique molecular identifiers. TCRdb re-called the 5' RACE reads through MiXCR, storing one row per CDR3 protein. Of approximately 81,000 distinct CDR3 sequences detected, around 15% appear once; the ten largest clones hold under 4%. CDR3 length equals 15 residues. Germline V lookup: CDR1 SGDLS, CDR2 YYNGEE. V was clipped by 3 bases and J by 4 bases; unmatched bases: 4. The study, taken as a whole, reports: VDJdb matching skewed toward anti-spike CD8 responses, missing private and CD4 specificities.

This TCR was recovered from an adult who was a healthcare worker with PCR-confirmed SARS-CoV-2 infection or an uninfected control (not recorded which). This rearrangement joins TRBV9 to TRBJ2-2; 9 bases match TRBD1. Material: whole blood. CDR3 sequence reads: CASSGGQGRTGELFF. CDR3 bases: TGTGCCAGCAGCGGGGGACAGGGACGCACCGGGGAGCTGTTTTTT.